The rows below give T cell receptor beta chains drawn from one sample of a study of T cell responses to AZD1222 COVID-19 vaccine. Repertoires were generated with immunoSEQ multiplex PCR, while TCRdb's copy carries only in-frame clones and drops some. The sample records some 110,000 clones, just under 95% being singletons. Sequenced here: peripheral blood, sampled on day 0 of AZD1222 vaccination. These receptors were obtained from an adult in good health. The CDR3 runs from the conserved cysteine through the conserved F or W. A D gene is named only where the DNA matches it firmly. A clone size is listed for some rows: how often the clone was seen (once, few, many), or a class if it is expanded.

TRBV27	TRBJ2-6	.	.	TGTGCCAGCAGTTTCAACAGTTTCTCTGGGGCCAACGTCCTGACTTTC	CASSFNSFSGANVLTF
TRBV29-1	TRBJ1-2	.	TRBD1	TGCAGCGTTGAACCTCCCGGGACAGGGACAAGATTCTGGGGCTACACCTTC	CSVEPPGTGTRFWGYTF
TRBV30	TRBJ2-7	.	TRBD1	TGTGCCTGGCAATCCTTTCGACAGGGGATAAACTACGAGCAGTACTTC	CAWQSFRQGINYEQYF
TRBV5-6	TRBJ2-2	.	.	TGTGCCAGCAGCCCGCCAGGGTGGGACACCGGGGAGCTGTTTTTT	CASSPPGWDTGELFF
TRBV6-5	TRBJ1-5	.	.	TGTGCCAGCAGTTACCTACCAGGATATCAGCCCCAGCATTTT	CASSYLPGYQPQHF
TRBV3-1/TRBV3-2	TRBJ1-1	.	.	TGTGCCAGCAGCCAAGGGCAGGGGTTGACTGAAGCTTTCTTT	CASSQGQGLTEAFF
TRBV24-1	TRBJ2-5	.	TRBD2	TGTGCCACCAGTGACCCCCTGGGAGGGAAGGAGACCCAGTACTTC	CATSDPLGGKETQYF
TRBV28	TRBJ2-7	.	.	TGTGCCAGCAGTGTCCCGTTGGGGCGGGACCTCTCCTACGAGCAGTACTTC	CASSVPLGRDLSYEQYF
TRBV11-1	TRBJ2-7	once	TRBD2	TGTGCCAGCAGCTCCGTGACTAGCGGGGATACCTACGAGCAGTACTTC	CASSSVTSGDTYEQYF
TRBV30	TRBJ1-2	.	.	TGTGCCTGGCGGTTGGCCTATGGCTACACCTTC	CAWRLAYGYTF
TRBV6-5	TRBJ1-1	.	.	TGTGCCAGCAGACGCAGGGGATTTCGTGACACTGAAGCTTTCTTT	CASRRRGFRDTEAFF
TRBV18	TRBJ1-2	.	.	TGTGCCAGCTCACCACCGCCTATCGAGGATGGCTACACCTTC	CASSPPPIEDGYTF
TRBV7-9	TRBJ1-1	.	.	TGTGCCAGCAGCTTAGGAAGGGCGGAAGCTTTCTTT	CASSLGRAEAFF
TRBV3-1/TRBV3-2	TRBJ2-5	.	.	TGTGCCAGCAGCCGTCAGCAAGAGACCCAGTACTTC	CASSRQQETQYF
TRBV6-5	TRBJ1-1	.	.	TGTGCCAGCACTCGACCAGGGTCGGGAACTGAAGCTTTCTTT	CASTRPGSGTEAFF
TRBV7-9	TRBJ1-4	.	.	TGTGCCAGCAGCTTTCGGCGGACTAATGAAAAACTGTTTTTT	CASSFRRTNEKLFF
TRBV10-3	TRBJ2-3	once	.	TGTGCCATCAGTGAGTCGGTAGCAGCAGATACGCAGTATTTT	CAISESVAADTQYF
TRBV14	TRBJ1-6	few	.	TGTGCCAGCAGCCAAGGTGGGGGCCCCCTCCACTTT	CASSQGGGPLHF
TRBV12-3/TRBV12-4	TRBJ2-3	.	.	TGTGCCAGCAGTTTTACAGATACGCAGTATTTT	CASSFTDTQYF
TRBV18	TRBJ2-5	.	.	TGTGCCAGCTCACCGCAGAGGGGCCAAGAGACCCAGTACTTC	CASSPQRGQETQYF
TRBV10-3	TRBJ2-7	once	.	TGTGCCATCAGTGAGTCAATGAGCAGCTACGAGCAGTACTTC	CAISESMSSYEQYF
TRBV4-1	TRBJ2-7	.	.	TGCGCCAGCAGCGCCAATACCATCTACGAGCAGTACTTC	CASSANTIYEQYF
TRBV28	TRBJ2-3	.	.	TGTGCCAGCCTGGAGAGACTAGGGTTCACAGATACGCAGTATTTT	CASLERLGFTDTQYF
TRBV7-9	TRBJ1-2	few	.	TGTGCCAGCAGCCCCCTCCAGGGACAAAACTATGGCTACACCTTC	CASSPLQGQNYGYTF
TRBV29-1	TRBJ2-1	.	TRBD2	TGCAGCGCCGGGACTAGCGGGATGAATGAGCAGTTCTTC	CSAGTSGMNEQFF
TRBV28	TRBJ2-2	.	.	TGTGCCAGCAGTCTCACCGGGGAGCTGTTTTTT	CASSLTGELFF